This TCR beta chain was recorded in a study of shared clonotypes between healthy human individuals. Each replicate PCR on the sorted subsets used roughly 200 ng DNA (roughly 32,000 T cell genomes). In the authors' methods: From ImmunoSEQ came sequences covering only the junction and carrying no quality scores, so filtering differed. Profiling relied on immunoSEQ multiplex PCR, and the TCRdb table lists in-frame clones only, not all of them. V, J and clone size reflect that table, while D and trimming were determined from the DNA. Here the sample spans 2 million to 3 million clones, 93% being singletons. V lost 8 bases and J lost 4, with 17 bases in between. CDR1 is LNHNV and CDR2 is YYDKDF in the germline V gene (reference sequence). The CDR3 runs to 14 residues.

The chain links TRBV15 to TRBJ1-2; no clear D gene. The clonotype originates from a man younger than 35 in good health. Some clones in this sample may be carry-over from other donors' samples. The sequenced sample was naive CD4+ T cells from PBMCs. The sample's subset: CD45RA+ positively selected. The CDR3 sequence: CATGRGNDFYGYTF. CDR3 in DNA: TGTGCCACCGGGCGAGGCAACGACTTCTATGGCTACACCTTC.